The clone carrying this T cell receptor (beta chain) has just a few counts. Antigen unknown. The data originate from a study of vaccination and CD4 T cells after COVID-19. Scientists ran DNA taken from cultured CD4+ T cells through the Oncomine TCR Beta short-read assay for sequencing. MiXCR was run by TCRdb on the PCR reads, yielding one entry per CDR3 protein. This table has about 16,000 distinct CDR3 sequences, 52% appearing once. Treatment indicated: approximately nine-day PBMC culture with coronavirus spike peptide pools or control peptides (ViraFEST assay). The TCR originated in a human donor who had recovered from COVID-19. Source: CD4+ T cells from blood, cultured in vitro, taken before SARS-CoV-2 vaccination.

The CDR3 reads CSATVSGSEFYEQYF. CDR3 in DNA: TGCAGTGCTACCGTTAGCGGGTCTGAATTCTACGAGCAGTACTTC. The rearrangement joins TRBV20-1 to TRBJ2-7, with 7 bases identical to TRBD2. Trimming removed 4 bases from V and 3 bases from J; junction bases left unmatched: 12. Looked up from germline, CDR1 is DFQATT and CDR2 is SNEGSKA (reference sequence). This CDR3 is built from 15 residues.